This T cell receptor beta chain was identified during a study of cytomegalovirus exposure and HLA in healthy donors. General study findings and limits: Usually a TCR sequence was rare, but some public TCRs were found in many donors.

Germline loops: CDR1 MNHEY, CDR2 SVGAGI. The CDR3 contains 15 residues. J gave up 6 bases and V 6 bases, and 8 bases lay outside the gene matches. A note on this clone: Its target is not known.

Vbeta (60) and Jbeta (13) primers were used in the PCR. The protocol was immunoSEQ multiplex PCR, while the TCRdb copy is restricted to in-frame clones and leaves out a portion. The sample includes over 85,000 clones, around 78% of them seen just once. Donors consisted of healthy bone marrow donors. The material sequenced was PBMCs. The receptor comes from a man in his thirties or forties in good health and CMV-seronegative. The genes are TRBV6-5 and TRBJ2-1; 10 bases map to TRBD1. The DNA of the CDR3 is TGTGCCAGCAGGCCTGGGACAGGGGAAAGCAATGAGCAGTTCTTC. It codes for CASRPGTGESNEQFF.